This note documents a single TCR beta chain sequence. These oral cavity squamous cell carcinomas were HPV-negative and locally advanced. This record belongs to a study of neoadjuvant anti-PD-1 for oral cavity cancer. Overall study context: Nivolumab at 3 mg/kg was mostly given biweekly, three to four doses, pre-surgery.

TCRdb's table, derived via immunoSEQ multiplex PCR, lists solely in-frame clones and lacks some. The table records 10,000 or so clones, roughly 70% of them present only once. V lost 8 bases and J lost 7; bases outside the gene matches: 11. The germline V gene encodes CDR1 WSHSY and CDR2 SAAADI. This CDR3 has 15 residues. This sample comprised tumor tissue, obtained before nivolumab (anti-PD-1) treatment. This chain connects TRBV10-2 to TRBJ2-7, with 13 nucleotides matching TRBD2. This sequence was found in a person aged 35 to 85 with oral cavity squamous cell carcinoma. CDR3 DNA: TGCGCCAGCTCCCTCGGGACTAGCGGGGTAGGTGAGCAGTACTTC. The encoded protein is CASSLGTSGVGEQYF.